A single sample is the source of the 22 T cell receptor beta chains below, sequenced in a study of blood T cell repertoires in COVID-19. The protocol was immunoSEQ multiplex PCR, while the TCRdb copy is restricted to in-frame clones and leaves out a portion. The repertoire holds under 200,000 clones, with over 65% as singletons. The source material was peripheral blood. The receptor source for this set is a man in his fifties or sixties with acute or convalescent COVID-19.

The chain's CDR3 is CASSYSITVNEKLFF. The CDR3 DNA sequence: TGTGCCAGCAGTTACTCGATTACGGTGAATGAAAAACTGTTTTTT. The chain employs TRBV6-5 and TRBJ1-4; D ambiguous. The germline CDR1 and CDR2 sequences are MNHEY and SVGAGI. The CDR3 length is 15 residues. The V and J ends lost 0 bases and 5 bases respectively, with 10 bases between them.

The rearrangement joins TRBV30 to TRBJ1-6; TRBD1 aligns across 11 bases. This CDR3 is built from 13 residues. Germline CDR1 is GTSNPN and CDR2 is SVGIG (reference sequence). The V gene end was trimmed by 5 bases and the J gene end by 9 bases; junction bases not matched to a gene: 3. CDR3 coding DNA: TGTGCCTGGGGGACAGGGGGAACTTCACCCCTCCACTTT. Translation gives CAWGTGGTSPLHF.

In its sample, this clone was seen once. The chain couples TRBV6-7 to TRBJ1-4; D remains unclear. TRBV6-7 is given ORF status, its function remaining uncertain. This CDR3 has 19 residues. The ends were cut back, 1 base at V and 0 bases at J, with 18 bases in the middle. The CDR3: CASSYYAQQEVTTNEKLFF. CDR3 nucleotides: TGTGCCAGCAGTTACTATGCCCAACAAGAAGTTACAACTAATGAAAAACTGTTTTTT.

This clone was seen once. The chain is built from TRBV29-1 and TRBJ1-3; D may be TRBD1 (6 bases). CDR1 is SQVTM, CDR2 ANQGSEA, per germline. The CDR3 runs 13 residues. Deletions cut 1 base from V and 4 bases from J, with 8 bases between. The CDR3 spells CSVEGGQGNTIYF. The CDR3 DNA reads TGCAGCGTTGAAGGGGGGCAAGGAAACACCATATATTTT.

The chain couples TRBV3-1 (or the pseudogene TRBV3-2) to TRBJ2-5; no definite D call. Per the germline V gene, CDR1 is LGHDT and CDR2 is YNNKEL (reference sequence). There are 12 residues in the CDR3. V lost 2 bases, J lost 4 bases, and 5 bases lay in between. The CDR3 DNA reads as TGTGCCAGCAGCCAACTTCTAGAGACCCAGTACTTC. It specifies CASSQLLETQYF.

This rearrangement joins TRBV5-6 to TRBJ1-1; D is unresolved. The CDR3 has 14 residues. V was pared by 6 bases and J by 5 bases, with 17 bases between. The V gene's germline CDR1 is SGHDT and CDR2 YYEEEE. This chain's CDR3 is CASTLDSEATEAFF. DNA of the CDR3: TGTGCCAGCACCCTTGACTCGGAAGCAACTGAAGCTTTCTTT. The variable domain in full, completed from reference TRBV5-6 and TRBJ1-1, reads DAGVTQSPTHLIKTRGQQVTLRCSPKSGHDTVSWYQQALGQGPQFIFQYYEEEERQRGNFPDRFSGHQFPNYSSELNVNALLLGDSALYLCASTLDSEATEAFFGQGTRLTVV.

The chain joins TRBV5-1 to TRBJ2-4; maybe TRBD2 (6 bases). CDR3 length: 14 amino acids. Trimming removed 3 bases from V and 15 bases from J, with 22 bases in between. Looked up from germline, CDR1 is SGHRS and CDR2 is YFSETQ. CDR3 DNA sequence: TGCGCCAGCAGCTCCGGGACTGATGAAGTTGGGTTGTACTTC. Residues: CASSSGTDEVGLYF. The entire variable domain, with the rest obtained from reference TRBV5-1 and TRBJ2-4, is as follows: KAGVTQTPRYLIKTRGQQVTLSCSPISGHRSVSWYQQTPGQGLQFLFEYFSETQRNKGNFPGRFSGRQFSNSRSEMNVSTLELGDSALYLCASSSGTDEVGLYFGAGTRLSVL.

This chain joins TRBV30 and TRBJ2-1; 7 bases align to TRBD2. The CDR3 consists of 12 residues. From germline, CDR1 is GTSNPN and CDR2 SVGIG (reference sequence). V dropped 8 bases and J dropped 12; count of bases not matched to a gene: 13. The CDR3 DNA reads TGTGCCACTGGGTTGTACGGGGGGAGGCAGTTCTTC. Protein: CATGLYGGRQFF.

The chain recombines TRBV2 with TRBJ1-3; D is ambiguous. CDR1 and CDR2 (germline): SNHLY, FYNNEI. The CDR3 totals 15 residues. The V end was cut by 1 base, the J end by 0 bases, with 7 bases between. CDR3 coding DNA: TGTGCCAGCAGTGAAGGGTCGGGCTCTGGAAACACCATATATTTT. It codes for CASSEGSGSGNTIYF.

This clone was counted a few times. The chain has TRBV7-3 and TRBJ2-1; 9 bases line up with TRBD1. Germline loops: CDR1 SGHTA, CDR2 FQGTGA. The CDR3 length is 15 residues. V shed 0 bases, J shed 5 bases, and the junction held 2 bases outside the gene matches. The CDR3, as DNA: TGTGCCAGCAGCTTAACCGGGACAGGGCACAATGAGCAGTTCTTC. This codes for CASSLTGTGHNEQFF.

The chain carries TRBV30 and TRBJ1-2, with TRBD1 as a possible D gene (5 bases). V was clipped by 4 bases and J by 6 bases, with 21 bases between them. Germline CDR1 GTSNPN, CDR2 SVGIG (reference sequence). CDR3 length: 15 amino acids. The CDR3 DNA follows: TGTGCCTGGACCCCCGGGGGTACAGGATTCCATGGCTACACCTTC. It is translated as CAWTPGGTGFHGYTF.

The count of this clone is one. The chain recombines TRBV5-4 with TRBJ1-2, with TRBD1 matching over 7 bases. CDR1 SGHNT and CDR2 YYREEE come from the germline V gene (reference sequence). The CDR3 spans 17 residues. Losses at the gene ends were 5 bases for V and 4 bases for J; bases not matched to a gene: 17. The CDR3 DNA reads TGTGCCAGCAGTCTCCTAGGCGGTAGGGGGCGTAGCTATGGCTACACCTTC. Translating it yields CASSLLGGRGRSYGYTF. The whole variable domain, remainder taken from reference TRBV5-4 and TRBJ1-2, is ETGVTQSPTHLIKTRGQQVTLRCSSQSGHNTVSWYQQALGQGPQFIFQYYREEENGRGNFPPRFSGLQFPNYSSELNVNALELDDSALYLCASSLLGGRGRSYGYTFGSGTRLTVV.

The V and J genes are TRBV19 and TRBJ2-1; the D is unclear. V was cut by 6 bases and J by 0 bases, with 9 bases left in between. Germline V gene lookup returns CDR1 LNHDA and CDR2 SQIVND (reference sequence). The CDR3 extends over 14 amino acids. CDR3 sequence (DNA): TGTGCCAGTAGCATGTCTAACTCCTACAATGAGCAGTTCTTC. This codes for CASSMSNSYNEQFF.

V gene TRBV27 combines with J gene TRBJ2-3; TRBD2 is a possible D gene (5 bases). The V gene's germline CDR1 is MNHEY and CDR2 SMNVEV (reference sequence). The length of the CDR3 is 17 residues. Trimming removed 5 bases from V and 2 bases from J, with 20 bases in between. The CDR3, as DNA: TGTGCCAGCAGTCACGGACTTACGATGCAGCCCACAGATACGCAGTATTTT. Translating gives CASSHGLTMQPTDTQYF.

J is TRBJ1-2 and V is TRBV2, with 7 positions matching TRBD1. Germline-derived CDR1 and CDR2 are SNHLY and FYNNEI. This CDR3 has 17 residues. The V and J ends lost 2 bases and 2 bases, in that order; junction bases with no gene match: 11. CDR3: CASSETGDRALNYGYTF. CDR3 nucleotides: TGTGCCAGCAGTGAAACCGGTGACAGGGCTCTCAACTATGGCTACACCTTC. The whole variable domain, filled in from reference TRBV2 and TRBJ1-2, reads EPEVTQTPSHQVTQMGQEVILRCVPISNHLYFYWYRQILGQKVEFLVSFYNNEISEKSEIFDDQFSVERPDGSNFTLKIRSTKLEDSAMYFCASSETGDRALNYGYTFGSGTRLTVV.

This clone has a handful of counts. This chain connects TRBV2 to TRBJ1-1; tentatively, D is TRBD1 (6 bases). The CDR3 contains 13 residues. V lost 6 bases and J lost 5, with 13 bases in between. Germline V gene lookup returns CDR1 SNHLY and CDR2 FYNNEI. The CDR3 loop reads CASRDSGETEAFF. The CDR3 bases are TGTGCCAGCAGGGACTCAGGGGAAACTGAAGCTTTCTTT.

The chain uses TRBV27 and TRBJ1-4, with TRBD1 matching 7 bases. The trim removed 4 bases at V and 4 bases at J, leaving 9 bases unmatched. This CDR3 region has 16 residues. Germline loops: CDR1 MNHEY, CDR2 SMNVEV (reference sequence). The DNA of the CDR3 is TGTGCCAGCAGTTCGAACAGGGGCTTCGGTAATGAAAAACTGTTTTTT. Translating gives CASSSNRGFGNEKLFF. Supplemented by reference TRBV27 and TRBJ1-4, the full variable domain reads EAQVTQNPRYLITVTGKKLTVTCSQNMNHEYMSWYRQDPGLGLRQIYYSMNVEVTDKGDVPEGYKVSRKEKRNFPLILESPSPNQTSLYFCASSSNRGFGNEKLFFGSGTQLSVL.

The rearrangement uses TRBV30 and TRBJ1-5, with 8 bases aligning to TRBD1. Germline V gives CDR1 GTSNPN, CDR2 SVGIG (reference sequence). This CDR3 region has 14 residues. Trimming cost V 5 bases and J 4 bases; bases outside gene matches: 7. CDR3 sequence: CAWGQGVGNQPQHF. DNA for the CDR3: TGTGCCTGGGGACAGGGAGTAGGAAATCAGCCCCAGCATTTT.

The CDR3 sequence: CASSRPSTGHLSYEQYF. The CDR3 region has the DNA TGTGCCAGCAGCCGTCCCTCTACAGGGCATCTTTCCTACGAGCAGTACTTC. The chain links TRBV14 to TRBJ2-7; a possible D gene is TRBD1 (6 bases). Trimming removed 4 bases at V and 1 base at J, with 20 bases between. Germline CDR1 reads SGHDN; CDR2 reads FVKESK. The CDR3 loop spans 17 amino acids.

V is TRBV18 and J is TRBJ1-2; no clear D gene. The CDR3 consists of 16 residues. Trimming removed 0 bases from V and 7 bases from J, with 18 bases in between. Looked up from germline, CDR1 is KGHSH and CDR2 is LQKENI. The CDR3: CASSPPSHGTELGYTF. For the CDR3, the DNA is TGTGCCAGCTCACCACCGTCCCATGGTACGGAGCTTGGCTACACCTTC.

In nucleotides, the CDR3 is TGTGCCTGGAGTGGCCGGGACAGGGGGGACAAAAACATTCAGTACTTC. Translation gives CAWSGRDRGDKNIQYF. V and J are TRBV30 and TRBJ2-4, with TRBD1 identical over 11 bases. CDR1 is GTSNPN, CDR2 SVGIG, per germline (reference sequence). The CDR3 sequence is 16 residues long. The V segment lost 1 base and the J segment 3 bases; nucleotides outside the gene matches: 5.

The DNA of the CDR3 is TGTGCCACCACAGGGGGGACTGAAGCTTTCTTT. It yields the protein CATTGGTEAFF. The chain carries TRBV15 and TRBJ1-1, with TRBD1 matching 7 bases. The CDR3 consists of 11 residues. V shed 7 bases, J shed 5 bases, and the junction held 1 base outside the gene matches. Germline V gene sequence: CDR1 LNHNV, CDR2 YYDKDF (reference sequence).